The rows below give T cell receptor beta chains drawn from one sample of a study of T cell responses to AZD1222 COVID-19 vaccine. Using immunoSEQ multiplex PCR, the repertoire was profiled, and TCRdb retains in-frame clones only, with some absent. The repertoire holds under 200,000 clones, roughly nine tenths seen once, with 1.9% in the top ten. Sequences were derived from peripheral blood, sampled on day 0 of AZD1222 vaccination. These receptors originate from an adult in good health. CDR3s include the opening cysteine and the closing phenylalanine or tryptophan. D genes are given only for firm matches. For some rows the clone size is stated as once, few or many, or as a class when expanded; others skip it.

.	TRBV6-5	.	TRBJ1-1	TGTGCCAGCAGTTCCGGGCTGAACACTGAAGCTTTCTTT	CASSSGLNTEAFF
.	TRBV10-3	.	TRBJ2-7	TGTGCCATCAGGTACGGGGCAAGCTCCTACGAGCAGTACTTC	CAIRYGASSYEQYF
.	TRBV6-5	TRBD1	TRBJ1-2	TGTGCCAGCAGCACTGACAGGGACTTTTATGGCTACACCTTC	CASSTDRDFYGYTF
.	TRBV5-4	TRBD1	TRBJ2-7	TGTGCCAGCAGCTTGGAGACGACAGGGACCGAGCAGTACTTC	CASSLETTGTEQYF
.	TRBV6-5	.	TRBJ1-6	TGTGCCAGCCGGGACTTCCTTTCACCCCTCCACTTT	CASRDFLSPLHF
.	TRBV15	.	TRBJ1-6	TGTGCCACCAGCAGAGACCTTGGACTGAATAATTCACCCCTCCACTTT	CATSRDLGLNNSPLHF
.	TRBV21-1	.	TRBJ1-1	TGTGCCAGCAGCAGAAGACAGTCAATGAACACTGAAGCTTTCTTT	CASSRRQSMNTEAFF
.	TRBV3-1/TRBV3-2	.	TRBJ2-7	TGTGCCAGCAGCCAAGAGGAGATAAACACCTACGAGCAGTACTTC	CASSQEEINTYEQYF
.	TRBV30	TRBD1	TRBJ1-2	TGTGCCTGGAGGGACGCATCAGGGGGCGCGCAATATGGCTACACCTTC	CAWRDASGGAQYGYTF
.	TRBV9	TRBD2	TRBJ2-4	TGTGCCAGCAGCCAAGGGAGGGGACTAGCCAAAAACATTCAGTACTTC	CASSQGRGLAKNIQYF
.	TRBV2	.	TRBJ2-7	TGTGCCAGCACAGGGGCAGCTTCCTACGAGCAGTACTTC	CASTGAASYEQYF
.	TRBV6-5	.	TRBJ1-2	TGTGCCAGCAGTTACACGGACGGTAACTATGGCTACACCTTC	CASSYTDGNYGYTF
.	TRBV9	TRBD2	TRBJ2-2	TGTGCCAGCAGCGTAGTGGCTAGCGGGGCCGGGGAGCTGTTTTTT	CASSVVASGAGELFF
.	TRBV6-6	.	TRBJ2-3	TGTGCCAGCAGTTCCCGAACTCAGGGAGTTACGCAGTATTTT	CASSSRTQGVTQYF
.	TRBV28	TRBD1	TRBJ1-3	TGTGCCAGCAGTTCCCCCGGGACAGGGGGCTTAGTTGGAAACACCATATATTTT	CASSSPGTGGLVGNTIYF
.	TRBV19	TRBD1	TRBJ1-1	TGTGCCAGTAGTCCGGGACAGCCGAACACTGAAGCTTTCTTT	CASSPGQPNTEAFF
.	TRBV19	TRBD1	TRBJ2-5	TGTGCCAGTAGGGATTACGGGACAGGGCAAGAGACCCAGTACTTC	CASRDYGTGQETQYF
.	TRBV19	.	TRBJ1-2	TGTGCCAGTAGTATTCGGGCACCTGGCTATGGCTACACCTTC	CASSIRAPGYGYTF
.	TRBV18	.	TRBJ2-5	TGTGCCAGCTCACCACTAAGGACACTAGTGGGCCAAGAGACCCAGTACTTC	CASSPLRTLVGQETQYF
.	TRBV10-3	TRBD1	TRBJ2-2	TGTGCCATCAGCGAACCGGGACAGGGAATCACCGGGGAGCTGTTTTTT	CAISEPGQGITGELFF
.	TRBV2	.	TRBJ2-2	TGTGCCAGCAGTGAAATTGTTACTAGCCGAACCCCAGGGGAGCTGTTTTTT	CASSEIVTSRTPGELFF
.	TRBV25-1	.	TRBJ2-7	TGTGCCAGCAGTGGGATGGGACAAGCCTACGAGCAGTACTTC	CASSGMGQAYEQYF
.	TRBV7-2	TRBD2	TRBJ2-7	TGTGCCAGCAGCTTGGGGACTAGCGGGCGAGGGCTCGAGCAGTACTTC	CASSLGTSGRGLEQYF
.	TRBV2	.	TRBJ2-3	TGTGCCAGCAGTATGGGACACGATGGACGCACAGATACGCAGTATTTT	CASSMGHDGRTDTQYF
.	TRBV29-1	.	TRBJ2-7	TGCAGCGTGCACTCTGTAGGGGGTAGATACTTC	CSVHSVGGRYF
.	TRBV25-1	.	TRBJ1-3	TGTGCCAGCAGCCAGTCCAACACCATATATTTT	CASSQSNTIYF
.	TRBV30	TRBD2	TRBJ2-1	TGTGCCTGGAGTGTACTCGACGGGAGGGAATCATTTGAGCAGTTCTTC	CAWSVLDGRESFEQFF
.	TRBV7-2	.	TRBJ1-1	TGTGCCAGCAGCTTATCCTGGCGGGACACTGAAGCTTTCTTT	CASSLSWRDTEAFF
.	TRBV6-1	TRBD2	TRBJ2-7	TGTGCCAGCAGTGAAGCCGGCGGGGGATCCTACGAGCAGTACTTC	CASSEAGGGSYEQYF
.	TRBV2	TRBD1	TRBJ1-5	TGTGCCAGCAGGGGGACAGCTCAGCCCCAGCATTTT	CASRGTAQPQHF
.	TRBV7-2	TRBD1	TRBJ2-7	TGTGCCAGCAGCGGCGACAGGGGTGGATACGAGCAGTACTTC	CASSGDRGGYEQYF
.	TRBV5-4	.	TRBJ2-5	TGTGCCAGCAGCTTGGGTGGGGGAGAGACCCAGTACTTC	CASSLGGGETQYF
.	TRBV5-4	.	TRBJ2-6	TGTGCCAGCAGCACCGCAGGAAGCTCTGGGGCCAACGTCCTGACTTTC	CASSTAGSSGANVLTF
once	TRBV30	TRBD1	TRBJ2-2	TGTGCCTGGCAGCAGGGGGCCGGCGGGGAGCTGTTTTTT	CAWQQGAGGELFF
few	TRBV19	TRBD2	TRBJ2-7	TGTGCCAGTAGTAGGGGGCTAGCGGGGACCTCCTACGAGCAGTACTTC	CASSRGLAGTSYEQYF
.	TRBV7-6	.	TRBJ1-1	TGTGCCAGCAGCCCCGGGGCGAACACTGAAGCTTTCTTT	CASSPGANTEAFF
.	TRBV5-6	.	TRBJ1-3	TGTGCCAGCAGCTTGGTGACAAACTCTGGAAACACCATATATTTT	CASSLVTNSGNTIYF
.	TRBV30	TRBD1	TRBJ1-3	TGTGCCTGGAGGGGAGGGGGACAGGGGTCTGGAAACACCATATATTTT	CAWRGGGQGSGNTIYF
.	TRBV30	.	TRBJ1-6	TGTGCCTGGAGTGTACGGGCAGGGGATTCACCCCTCCACTTT	CAWSVRAGDSPLHF